This T cell receptor beta chain was identified during a study of blood T cell repertoires in COVID-19. Background on the study: Sites in the United States, Italy and Spain provided acute and convalescent COVID-19 samples. Sample material is recorded as cDNA or gDNA derived from T cells, B-cell-depleted T cells, or PBMCs.

The repertoire was sequenced with immunoSEQ multiplex PCR; TCRdb's copy has only in-frame clones and lacks some. In the table there are 250,000 to 300,000 clones, 80% to 90% of which are singletons. Participants were aged about 18 to 90 years, lived in 20 to 25 US areas, and enrolled virtually. Categorization into cohorts depended on clinical history that participants reported. This clone came up once. Germline lookup yields CDR1 SGHRS and CDR2 YFSETQ. The CDR3 loop spans 16 amino acids. V lost 5 bases and J lost 1; bases outside the gene matches: 8. The receptor comes from a woman aged 45-60 years who had recovered from COVID-19. The chain carries TRBV5-1 and TRBJ2-3; the match to TRBD2 covers 9 bases. The sequencing input was PBMCs or T cells enriched from blood (not recorded which). The CDR3 spells CASRPGTSYGTDTQYF. CDR3 DNA: TGCGCCAGCAGACCCGGGACTAGCTACGGCACAGATACGCAGTATTTT. Complete variable domain (other parts from reference TRBV5-1 and TRBJ2-3): KAGVTQTPRYLIKTRGQQVTLSCSPISGHRSVSWYQQTPGQGLQFLFEYFSETQRNKGNFPGRFSGRQFSNSRSEMNVSTLELGDSALYLCASRPGTSYGTDTQYFGPGTRLTVL.